The subject of this entry is one T cell receptor beta chain. Enrolled during active infection, Seattle patients were then followed longitudinally. The sample originates from a study of blood T cell repertoires in COVID-19. Turning to the study itself: Sources were T cells, B-cell-depleted T cells, or PBMCs; the material itself was cDNA or gDNA.

In the source study's methods: Amplification of reference gene primers was used by the study to estimate nucleated cell counts. The protocol was immunoSEQ multiplex PCR, while the TCRdb copy is restricted to in-frame clones and leaves out a portion. That table supplies the V and J calls and clone size; D and trimming were determined from the DNA. The data contain around 310,000 clones, 90% of them singletons. Sequencing used peripheral blood. The receptor's source is a woman aged 30 to 39 with COVID-19, enrolled during active disease.

CDR3 DNA: TGTGCCAGCAGCTTAGCGTCTAGCCACGCGGGAGAGACCCAGTACTTC. It is translated as CASSLASSHAGETQYF. The chain carries TRBV7-9 and TRBJ2-5, with D maybe TRBD2 (5 bases). This CDR3 is 16 amino acids long. Germline-derived CDR1 and CDR2 are SEHNR and FQNEAQ (reference sequence). Trimming stripped 0 bases from V and 4 bases from J, with 15 bases between.